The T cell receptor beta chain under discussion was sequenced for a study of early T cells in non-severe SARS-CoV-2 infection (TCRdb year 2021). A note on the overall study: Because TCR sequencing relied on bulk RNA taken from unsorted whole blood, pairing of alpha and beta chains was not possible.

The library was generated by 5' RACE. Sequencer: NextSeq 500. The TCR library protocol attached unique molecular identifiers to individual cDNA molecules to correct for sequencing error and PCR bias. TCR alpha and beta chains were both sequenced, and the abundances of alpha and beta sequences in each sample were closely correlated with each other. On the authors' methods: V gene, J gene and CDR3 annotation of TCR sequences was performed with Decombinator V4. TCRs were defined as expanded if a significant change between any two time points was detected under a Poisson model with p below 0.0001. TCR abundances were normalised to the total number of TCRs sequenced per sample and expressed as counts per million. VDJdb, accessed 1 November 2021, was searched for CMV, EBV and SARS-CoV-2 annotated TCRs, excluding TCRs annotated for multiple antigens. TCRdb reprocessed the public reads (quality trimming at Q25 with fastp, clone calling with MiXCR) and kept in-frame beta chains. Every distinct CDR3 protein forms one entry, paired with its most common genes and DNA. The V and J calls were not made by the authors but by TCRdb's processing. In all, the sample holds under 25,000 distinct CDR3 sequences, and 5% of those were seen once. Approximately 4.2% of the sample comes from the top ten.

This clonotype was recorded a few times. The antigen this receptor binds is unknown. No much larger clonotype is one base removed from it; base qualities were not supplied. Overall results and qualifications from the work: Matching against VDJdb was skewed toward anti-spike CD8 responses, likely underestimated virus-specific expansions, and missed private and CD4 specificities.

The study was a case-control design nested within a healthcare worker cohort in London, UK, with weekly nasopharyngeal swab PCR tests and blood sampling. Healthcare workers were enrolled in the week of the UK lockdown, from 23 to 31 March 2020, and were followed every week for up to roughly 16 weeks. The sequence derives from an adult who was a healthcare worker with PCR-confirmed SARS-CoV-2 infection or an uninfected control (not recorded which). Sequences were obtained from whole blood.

The CDR3 has the sequence CASSLEGLAGNEQFF. DNA sequence: TGTGCCAGCAGCTTAGAGGGACTAGCTGGCAATGAGCAGTTCTTC. The rearrangement joined TRBV7-9 to TRBJ2-1, with 9 middle bases fitting TRBD2. Trimmed from V: 1 base; trimmed from J: 6 bases; junction bases lacking a gene match: 4. CDR1 and CDR2 (SEHNR, FQNEAQ) derive from the germline V gene (reference sequence). The CDR3, from cysteine to phenylalanine, totals 15 residues. CDR3 DNA is the only sequence kept; it has 45 bases, read in frame from the first base.